The 29 T cell receptor beta chains given below trace back to one sample, sequenced in a study of T-cell reconstitution after alpha-beta-depleted transplantation in children. A TCRbeta library incorporating unique molecular identifiers was prepared. A single record per CDR3 protein comes from TCRdb applying MiXCR to the PCR reads. The sample lists about 600,000 distinct CDR3 sequences, over 9.5% occurring once. The source material was PBMCs from the stem cell graft donor, sampled from the stem cell graft. These receptors were obtained from a human donor who donated a stem cell graft to a child with acute myeloid leukemia.

This clonotype was picked up many times. The chain uses TRBV10-3 and TRBJ2-1; D is unclear. CDR1 ENHRY and CDR2 SYGVKD come from the germline V gene. This CDR3 contains 11 residues. Trimming left V 5 bases short and J 13 bases short, with 12 bases between. DNA for the CDR3: TGTGCCATCAGTCAAGACTTGTACCAGTTCTTC. Its translation: CAISQDLYQFF.

The chain recombines TRBV7-2 with TRBJ2-7; 8 nucleotides line up with TRBD2. V lost 0 bases and J lost 5; bases outside the gene matches: 6. CDR1 is SGHTA and CDR2 is FQGNSA in the germline V gene. The length of the CDR3 is 15 residues. The CDR3 sequence is CASSLAGLVGDEQYF. In DNA, the CDR3 is TGTGCCAGCAGCTTAGCGGGACTAGTAGGCGACGAGCAGTACTTC.

This clonotype was recorded many times. J is TRBJ1-5 and V is TRBV4-1; no clear D gene. Per germline, CDR1 MGHRA and CDR2 YSYEKL. The CDR3 covers 14 residues. The V and J ends lost 4 bases and 2 bases respectively, with 9 bases between them. The chain's CDR3 is CASSLGNGNQPQHF. CDR3 nucleotide sequence: TGCGCCAGCAGCCTCGGTAACGGCAATCAGCCCCAGCATTTT.

The gene calls are TRBV6-2 or TRBV6-3 and TRBJ2-2; weak D call: TRBD2 (6 bases). The V gene's germline CDR1 is MNHEY and CDR2 SVGEGT. CDR3 size: 14 residues. Trimming cost V 4 bases and J 3 bases, with 9 bases left between them. CDR3 protein: CASSLRDDTGELFF. Written as DNA, the CDR3 is TGTGCCAGCAGTTTGCGGGACGACACCGGGGAGCTGTTTTTT.

The V and J genes are TRBV19 and TRBJ2-3, with TRBD2 identical over 7 bases. V was clipped by 9 bases and J by 4 bases; unmatched bases: 4. Germline-derived CDR1 and CDR2 are LNHDA and SQIVND (reference sequence). This CDR3 spans 12 amino acids. CDR3 sequence: CASRGEADTQYF. The DNA for the CDR3 is TGTGCCAGCCGGGGGGAGGCAGATACGCAGTATTTT.

This clonotype was observed a few times. The chain has TRBV6-1 and TRBJ2-4, with D uncertain. Germline CDR1 MNHNS, CDR2 SASEGT. V lost 6 bases, J lost 2 bases, and 17 bases lay in between. There are 16 residues in the CDR3. As DNA, the CDR3 is TGTGCCAGCAGGGTGGATGAGGAACTCTCCAAAAACATTCAGTACTTC. This gives the protein CASRVDEELSKNIQYF.

This clonotype was seen a few times. This chain links TRBV12-3 or TRBV12-4 with TRBJ2-1; D unresolved. CDR3 length: 11 residues. V was cut by 6 bases and J by 15 bases, with 15 bases left in between. CDR3 residues: CASSPGRARFF. The CDR3 bases are TGTGCCAGCAGCCCGGGTCGAGCGAGGTTCTTC.

This clonotype was counted ten times or more. This chain joins TRBV12-3 or TRBV12-4 and TRBJ1-4, with TRBD1 as a possible D gene (6 bases). V lost 5 bases, J lost 5 bases, and 24 bases lay in between. The CDR3 has 18 residues. The chain's CDR3 is CASSPQSGRGGPNEKLFF. Here the CDR3 DNA reads TGTGCCAGCAGTCCGCAGTCAGGGAGAGGGGGGCCAAATGAAAAACTGTTTTTT.

V and J are TRBV2 and TRBJ2-2, with D unclear. The CDR3 runs to 15 residues. Looked up from germline, CDR1 is SNHLY and CDR2 is FYNNEI. V gave up 3 bases and J gave up 2 bases, with 10 bases separating them. The CDR3 DNA follows: TGTGCCAGCAGTGAGGGGTTTTCTAACACCGGGGAGCTGTTTTTT. Amino acids: CASSEGFSNTGELFF.

This clonotype was found a few times. The chain uses TRBV7-9 and TRBJ2-1, with no clear D. Looked up from germline, CDR1 is SEHNR and CDR2 is FQNEAQ (reference sequence). The CDR3 sequence is 16 residues long. The germline V and J ends were trimmed by 7 bases and 4 bases, with 20 bases remaining between them. The CDR3 sequence is CASTPVGWGIYNEQFF. CDR3 DNA sequence: TGTGCCAGCACCCCTGTTGGGTGGGGAATTTACAATGAGCAGTTCTTC.

This clonotype was picked up many times. The CDR3 DNA reads as TGTGCCAGCAGCCCGGAAGGGGGACGGGCCTACAATGAGCAGTTCTTC. This translates into CASSPEGGRAYNEQFF. The chain has TRBV7-3 and TRBJ2-1; D is perhaps TRBD1 (6 bases). The germline CDR1 and CDR2 sequences are SGHTA and FQGTGA. The CDR3 runs 16 residues. The V gene lost 5 bases and the J gene lost 2 bases, with 16 bases spanning the gap.

In its sample, this clonotype was seen a few times. This chain connects TRBV19 to TRBJ2-1; no reliable D call. Germline lookup yields CDR1 LNHDA and CDR2 SQIVND (reference sequence). Trimming left V 1 base short and J 9 bases short, with 10 bases between. The CDR3 sequence is 13 residues long. CDR3 sequence (DNA): TGTGCCAGTAGTATAGTTGAGCTCGGTGAGCAGTTCTTC. Its protein is CASSIVELGEQFF.

This clonotype occurred many times. V gene TRBV4-2 combines with J gene TRBJ1-5, with TRBD1 as a possible D gene (5 bases). Germline CDR1 and CDR2: LGHNA and YNFKEQ. This CDR3 spans 16 amino acids. The V gene lost 6 bases and the J gene lost 0 bases, with 15 bases spanning the gap. The CDR3 DNA sequence: TGTGCCAGCAGTCTATCCGGGACCGATAGCAATCAGCCCCAGCATTTT. Translation: CASSLSGTDSNQPQHF.

This clonotype was seen only a few times. This chain joins TRBV6-5 and TRBJ1-2, with D unresolved. This CDR3 region has 12 residues. CDR1 MNHEY and CDR2 SVGAGI come from the germline V gene. Deletions cut 7 bases from V and 4 bases from J, with 10 bases between. This chain's CDR3 is CASKSGIYGYTF. CDR3 DNA sequence: TGTGCCAGCAAGTCGGGGATCTATGGCTACACCTTC.

The table lists this clonotype with many counts. The CDR3 DNA reads TGCAGTGCTAGCGGCGGGGAAGAGGGAGCAGATACGCAGTATTTT. Translated: CSASGGEEGADTQYF. The chain employs TRBV20-1 and TRBJ2-3; D perhaps matches TRBD2 (6 bases). V dropped 3 bases and J dropped 4 bases, with 17 bases sitting between them. This CDR3 contains 15 residues. Germline V lookup: CDR1 DFQATT, CDR2 SNEGSKA (reference sequence).

At least ten counts were recorded for this clonotype. The J gene is TRBJ1-1, the V gene TRBV20-1; a weak D match, TRBD1 (5 bases). V was trimmed by 3 bases and J by 1 base, leaving 9 bases between them. The CDR3 loop spans 13 amino acids. CDR1 and CDR2 from the germline V gene are DFQATT and SNEGSKA (reference sequence). CDR3 in amino acids: CSASPTANTEAFF. As DNA, the CDR3 is TGCAGTGCTAGCCCGACAGCGAACACTGAAGCTTTCTTT.

This clonotype was counted at least ten times. V gene TRBV9 combines with J gene TRBJ2-1; D gene unclear. CDR1 is SGDLS, CDR2 YYNGEE, per germline. The CDR3 is 13 amino acids. Trimming took off 1 base at V and 5 bases at J, with 7 bases between the two ends. The CDR3 is CASSVSQHNEQFF. CDR3 DNA sequence: TGTGCCAGCAGCGTAAGCCAGCACAATGAGCAGTTCTTC.

This clonotype was picked up many times. Written as DNA, the CDR3 is TGTGCCAGCAGTCGTGTTGGGAGGGCGAGCTCCTACAATGAGCAGTTCTTC. Translated, it gives CASSRVGRASSYNEQFF. The chain couples TRBV5-5 to TRBJ2-1, with 7 bases aligning to TRBD2. This CDR3 spans 17 amino acids. The trim removed 5 bases at V and 0 bases at J, leaving 11 bases unmatched. Germline values: CDR1 SGHKS, CDR2 YYEKEE (reference sequence).

The genes are TRBV6-2 or TRBV6-3 and TRBJ2-1, with TRBD2 identical over 10 bases. V was pared by 7 bases and J by 6 bases, with 9 bases of the junction left unmatched. CDR3 length equals 15 residues. CDR1 is MNHEY, CDR2 SVGEGT, per germline. The CDR3 DNA is TGTGCCAGCACCGAAGCAAGCGGGAGGGCCAATGAGCAGTTCTTC. Protein sequence: CASTEASGRANEQFF.

This clonotype was recorded once. In DNA, the CDR3 is TGTGCCAGCAGCGAGACTAGCGGGAGGGGCCGGGGAGGGGGCAATGAGCAGTTCTTC. Its protein is CASSETSGRGRGGGNEQFF. The V gene is TRBV11-2, the J gene TRBJ2-1; TRBD2 aligns across 14 bases. In germline, CDR1 is SGHAT, CDR2 FQNNGV. The CDR3 is 19 residues long. V dropped 5 bases and J dropped 6; count of bases not matched to a gene: 15.

The CDR3 DNA reads TGTGCCAGCAGTGAACTAGACCATGAGCAGTTCTTC. Translating it yields CASSELDHEQFF. The chain links TRBV6-1 to TRBJ2-1, with unresolved D. The V end lost 2 bases, the J end lost 8 bases, and 7 bases lay between the germline ends. This CDR3 comprises 12 residues. Germline V gives CDR1 MNHNS, CDR2 SASEGT.

This clonotype has at least ten counts. This chain joins TRBV20-1 and TRBJ2-6, with unresolved D. The CDR3 has 15 amino acids. Germline-derived CDR1 and CDR2 are DFQATT and SNEGSKA (reference sequence). The V gene lost 0 bases and the J gene lost 1 base, with 7 bases spanning the gap. Here the CDR3 reads CSARDIQSGANVLTF. In DNA form, the CDR3 reads TGCAGTGCTAGAGATATACAGTCTGGGGCCAACGTCCTGACTTTC.

The chain links TRBV29-1 to TRBJ1-4; D remains ambiguous. Per germline, CDR1 SQVTM and CDR2 ANQGSEA. Trimming left V 7 bases short and J 10 bases short, with 13 bases between. This CDR3 has 11 amino acids. The chain's CDR3 is CSAPRDGKLFF. The CDR3 DNA reads as TGCAGCGCCCCGAGAGATGGAAAACTGTTTTTT.

This clonotype was seen a handful of times. The gene calls are TRBV3-1 and TRBJ2-1; 10 bases fit TRBD2. This CDR3 spans 15 amino acids. Trimming cost V 7 bases and J 0 bases; bases outside gene matches: 3. Germline assignment: CDR1 LGHDT and CDR2 YNNKEL (reference sequence). CDR3 sequence reads: CASNKREGSYNEQFF. The CDR3 DNA reads as TGTGCCAGCAACAAGCGGGAGGGCTCCTACAATGAGCAGTTCTTC.

Ten or more counts support this clonotype. The chain is built from TRBV4-2 and TRBJ2-2; tentative D call: TRBD2 (6 bases). The CDR3 has 16 residues. Per the germline V gene, CDR1 is LGHNA and CDR2 is YNFKEQ. V shed 3 bases and J shed 0 bases, with 11 bases lying between them. The CDR3 coding sequence is TGTGCCAGCAGCCAGAGGGACTTGACGAACACCGGGGAGCTGTTTTTT. Translating it yields CASSQRDLTNTGELFF.

This clonotype occurred many times. The chain uses TRBV4-2 and TRBJ1-1, with D uncertain. The V end was cut by 4 bases, the J end by 0 bases, with 12 bases between. The CDR3 covers 15 residues. Germline CDR1 is LGHNA and CDR2 is YNFKEQ. The CDR3 nucleotides are TGTGCCAGCAGCCGGTCGGCAGGACTGAACACTGAAGCTTTCTTT. This encodes CASSRSAGLNTEAFF.

The rearrangement uses TRBV12-3 or TRBV12-4 and TRBJ2-3; the D call may be TRBD1 or TRBD2 (5 bases each). The V end was cut by 4 bases, the J end by 2 bases, with 16 bases between. The CDR3 sequence is 16 residues long. CDR3 loop: CASSSLTGTATDTQYF. CDR3 nucleotides: TGTGCCAGCAGTTCGCTGACCGGGACGGCCACAGATACGCAGTATTTT.

V usage is TRBV14 and J usage is TRBJ2-5, with a tentative D call TRBD2 (6 bases). The CDR3 length is 12 residues. V was shortened by 3 bases and J by 13 bases, with 15 bases between the two germline ends. CDR1 and CDR2 from the germline V gene are SGHDN and FVKESK. The CDR3 region has the DNA TGTGCCAGCAGCCATACTAGCAGGGAGCGGTACTTC. Residues: CASSHTSRERYF.

The genes are TRBV3-1 and TRBJ2-7, with TRBD2 as a possible D gene (5 bases). The germline gives CDR1 LGHDT, CDR2 YNNKEL (reference sequence). Trimming cost V 0 bases and J 9 bases, with 15 bases left between them. The CDR3 consists of 14 residues. In DNA form, the CDR3 reads TGTGCCAGCAGCCAAGAAAGCGGAGCTGGAGCGCAGTACTTC. Its translation: CASSQESGAGAQYF.